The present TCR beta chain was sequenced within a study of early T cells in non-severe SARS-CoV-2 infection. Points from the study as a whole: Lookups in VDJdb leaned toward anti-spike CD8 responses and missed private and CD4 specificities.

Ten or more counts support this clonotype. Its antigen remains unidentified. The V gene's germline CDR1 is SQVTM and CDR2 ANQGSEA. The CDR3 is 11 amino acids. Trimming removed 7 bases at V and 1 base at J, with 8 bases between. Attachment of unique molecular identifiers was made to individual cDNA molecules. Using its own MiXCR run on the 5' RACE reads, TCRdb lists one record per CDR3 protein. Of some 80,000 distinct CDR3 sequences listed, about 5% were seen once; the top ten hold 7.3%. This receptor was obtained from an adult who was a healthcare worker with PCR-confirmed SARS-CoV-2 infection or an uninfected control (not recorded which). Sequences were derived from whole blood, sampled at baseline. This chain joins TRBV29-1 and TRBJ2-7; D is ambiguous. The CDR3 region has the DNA TGCAGCGGGCAGTCTTCCTACGAGCAGTACTTC. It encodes CSGQSSYEQYF.